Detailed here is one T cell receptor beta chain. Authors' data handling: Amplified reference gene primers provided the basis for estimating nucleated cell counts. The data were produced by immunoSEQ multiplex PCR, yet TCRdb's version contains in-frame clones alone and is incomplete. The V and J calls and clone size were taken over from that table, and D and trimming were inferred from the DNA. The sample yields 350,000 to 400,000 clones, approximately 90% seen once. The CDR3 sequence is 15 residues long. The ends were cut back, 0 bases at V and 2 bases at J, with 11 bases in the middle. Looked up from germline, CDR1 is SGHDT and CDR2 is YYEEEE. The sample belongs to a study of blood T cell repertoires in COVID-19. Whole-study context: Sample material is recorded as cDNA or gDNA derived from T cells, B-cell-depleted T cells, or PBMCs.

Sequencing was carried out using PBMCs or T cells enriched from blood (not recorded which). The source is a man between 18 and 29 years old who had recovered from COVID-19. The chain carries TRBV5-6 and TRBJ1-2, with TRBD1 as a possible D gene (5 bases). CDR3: CASSLVWGENYGYTF. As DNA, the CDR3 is TGTGCCAGCAGCTTGGTTTGGGGGGAAAACTATGGCTACACCTTC. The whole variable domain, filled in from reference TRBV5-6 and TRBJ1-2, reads DAGVTQSPTHLIKTRGQQVTLRCSPKSGHDTVSWYQQALGQGPQFIFQYYEEEERQRGNFPDRFSGHQFPNYSSELNVNALLLGDSALYLCASSLVWGENYGYTFGSGTRLTVV.